One TCR beta chain is described in this entry. Its antigen is still unknown. The data were taken from a study of T-cell memory formation after mild COVID-19. The CDR3 has 19 residues. CDR1 is SGHTA, CDR2 FQGNSA, per germline. V gave up 5 bases and J gave up 0 bases; unmatched junction bases: 12. Study-wide points: Contracting CD8+ clones were enriched in EMRA, CD4+ mainly in CM and EM. From day 15 to 85, contracting clones were balanced between CD4 and CD8, whereas later expanders leaned toward CD4+.

cDNA libraries for TCR alpha and TCR beta, carrying sample barcodes and UMIs, came from 5'RACE with constant-segment primers. TCRdb re-derived calls from the 5' RACE reads in MiXCR, one entry per CDR3 protein. The sample holds about 610,000 distinct CDR3 sequences, roughly 17% seen once. This receptor was obtained from an adult woman who had mild COVID-19 (a few samples of this study predate the infection). Cell type and time point are not known. J is TRBJ2-4 and V is TRBV7-2, with 11 bases identical to TRBD2. Specimen: PBMCs or a T cell subset sorted from them (not recorded which). The CDR3 bases are TGTGCCAGCAGCCGAACCGGGACTAGCGGAAATATAGCCAAAAACATTCAGTACTTC. Translation gives CASSRTGTSGNIAKNIQYF.